The sequence of this T cell receptor beta chain was determined in a study of Graves' ophthalmopathy and Graves' hyperthyroidism. RNA transcripts yielded amplified TCR beta CDR3 regions. Scientists carried out first-round RT-PCR using HTBI primers and then a second-round multiplex PCR. TCRdb ran MiXCR on the multiplex PCR reads and lists one entry per CDR3 protein. Among around 400,000 distinct CDR3 sequences listed, around 17% were seen once. Overall study results and limits: Most clonotypes expanded in thyroid above 0.001 frequency were present in blood too.

Enrollment excluded any patients with other autoimmune diseases, uncontrolled infections, pregnancy or lactation. This clonotype was counted many times. The antigen is not known. Germline V gene data show CDR1 as LNHDA and CDR2 as SQIVND (reference sequence). V trimming: 5 bases; J trimming: 8 bases; junction bases outside the gene matches: 9. The CDR3 length is 14 residues. The genes are TRBV19 and TRBJ1-2; 9 bases map to TRBD1. The TCR comes from a woman under 30 with Graves' ophthalmopathy. What was sequenced was peripheral blood. This chain's CDR3 is CASSPQGDRAGYTF. DNA for the CDR3: TGTGCCAGTAGTCCCCAGGGGGACAGGGCAGGCTACACCTTC.